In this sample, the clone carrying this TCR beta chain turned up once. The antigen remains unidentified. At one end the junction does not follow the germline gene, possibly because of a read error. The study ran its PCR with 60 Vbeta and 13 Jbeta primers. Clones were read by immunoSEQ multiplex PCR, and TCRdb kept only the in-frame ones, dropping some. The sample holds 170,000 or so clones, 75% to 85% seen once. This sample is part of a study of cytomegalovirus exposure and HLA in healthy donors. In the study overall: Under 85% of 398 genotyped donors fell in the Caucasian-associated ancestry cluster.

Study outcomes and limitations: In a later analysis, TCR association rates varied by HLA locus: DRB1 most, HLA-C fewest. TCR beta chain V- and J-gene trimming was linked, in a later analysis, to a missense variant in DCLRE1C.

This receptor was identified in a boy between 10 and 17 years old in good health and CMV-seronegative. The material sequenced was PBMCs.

CDR3 amino acids: CSSSLGLQGAGTEAFF. CDR3 sequence (DNA): TGTTCCAGCAGCTTAGGCCTACAGGGGGCGGGCACTGAAGCTTTCTTT. The chain links TRBV7-9 to TRBJ1-1, with 9 positions matching TRBD1. This CDR3 is 16 amino acids long. The germline gives CDR1 SEHNR, CDR2 FQNEAQ (reference sequence).